This T cell receptor beta chain was identified during a study of beta chain features in type 1 diabetes. The study's findings and limits: High-TCR-expressing cells could be over-represented by cDNA sequencing. Shorter TCRB CDR3s, moderately but significantly so, marked every one of the four CD4+ subsets in Type 1 diabetes patients.

A CD45RO/CCR7/CD25/CD127/CD95/CD27 panel sorted naive, central memory, regulatory and stem cell-like memory CD4+ cells. This clone was observed a few times. Its matching antigen is unknown. The sequenced template was cDNA made from the entire isolated RNA. Sequencing used immunoSEQ multiplex PCR; TCRdb keeps in-frame clones, though not all of them. The sample has some 240,000 clones, roughly a tenth seen once; the top ten hold about 1.2%. Losses at the gene ends were 5 bases for V and 10 bases for J; bases not matched to a gene: 9. This CDR3 is 13 amino acids long. CDR1 and CDR2 (germline): MDHEN, SYDVKM.

This TCR came from a young man in good health. Sequenced sample: central memory CD4+ T cells from blood. The chain joins TRBV28 to TRBJ2-7; 9 bases map to TRBD1. CDR3 in amino acids: CASSPEDRGTQYF. CDR3 in DNA: TGTGCCAGCAGTCCAGAGGACAGGGGAACCCAGTACTTC.